This T cell receptor beta chain was documented in a study of T-cell reconstitution after alpha-beta-depleted transplantation in children. Study-wide results and caveats: When one year had passed after transplant, most T-cell counts and diversity came from newly produced T cells. Several hundred expanded graft clones reportedly gave rise to the alpha-beta T cells present about two months after transplant. Day-60 TCRbeta diversity that was high in some patients was derived from surviving recipient T cells and thymic progenitors.

As concerns this clonotype: Its target is not known.

This sample's TCRbeta library carried unique molecular identifier barcodes. TCRdb analysed the PCR reads with MiXCR anew, one entry per CDR3 protein. The table records 450,000 to 600,000 distinct CDR3 sequences, over 10% of them present only once. J gave up 5 bases and V 7 bases, and 14 bases lay outside the gene matches. CDR3 length: 17 amino acids. The sequencing here drew on PBMCs, mostly from graft donor cells, taken 360 days after TCRalphabeta/CD19-depleted stem cell transplant. The sequence was obtained from a male patient younger than 18 who had a stem cell transplant for acute myeloid leukemia, so the T cells may come from the graft donor. The rearrangement joins TRBV12-3 or TRBV12-4 to TRBJ2-2; 9 nucleotides agree with TRBD1. For the CDR3, the DNA is TGTGCCAGCACATTCCCTCGGGACAGGGCTTCTACCGGGGAGCTGTTTTTT. Translating gives CASTFPRDRASTGELFF.